This passage covers 21 T cell receptor beta chains from one sample sequenced in a study of blood T cell repertoires in COVID-19. The protocol was immunoSEQ multiplex PCR, while the TCRdb copy is restricted to in-frame clones and leaves out a portion. Of around 310,000 clones in the sample, over 75% were seen once. Sequenced input: PBMCs or T cells enriched from blood (not recorded which). These receptors came from a man aged 25-40 years who had recovered from COVID-19.

This rearrangement joins TRBV29-1 to TRBJ1-6; the D gene is possibly TRBD1 (5 bases). Deletions cut 4 bases from V and 8 bases from J, with 12 bases between. This CDR3 has 13 amino acids. CDR1 and CDR2 (germline): SQVTM, ANQGSEA. The CDR3 loop reads CSVGQGGDSPLHF. The CDR3 coding sequence is TGCAGCGTTGGCCAGGGAGGTGATTCACCCCTCCACTTT.

V usage is TRBV19 and J usage is TRBJ2-7; TRBD1 matches 7 bases. Germline CDR1 and CDR2: LNHDA and SQIVND (reference sequence). There are 16 residues in the CDR3. V was clipped by 6 bases and J by 2 bases; unmatched bases: 13. CDR3 nucleotide sequence: TGTGCCAGTAGCCTATTGGCCGGGACAGTGACCTACGAGCAGTACTTC. Translated, it gives CASSLLAGTVTYEQYF.

V usage is TRBV2 and J usage is TRBJ2-5, with 9 positions matching TRBD1. V gave up 6 bases and J gave up 5 bases; unmatched junction bases: 7. Germline CDR1 SNHLY, CDR2 FYNNEI. This CDR3 comprises 14 residues. The CDR3 is CASRPGQGVETQYF. DNA of the CDR3: TGTGCCAGCAGACCGGGACAGGGTGTTGAGACCCAGTACTTC. Full variable domain (remainder filled in from reference TRBV2 and TRBJ2-5): EPEVTQTPSHQVTQMGQEVILRCVPISNHLYFYWYRQILGQKVEFLVSFYNNEISEKSEIFDDQFSVERPDGSNFTLKIRSTKLEDSAMYFCASRPGQGVETQYFGPGTRLLVL.

CDR3 region: CASSLSGVYQPQHF. CDR3 DNA sequence: TGTGCCAGCAGTTTATCGGGGGTTTATCAGCCCCAGCATTTT. The chain employs TRBV28 and TRBJ1-5, with a weak D call TRBD1 (5 bases). CDR1 is MDHEN and CDR2 is SYDVKM in the germline V gene. The length of the CDR3 is 14 residues. V lost 1 base to trimming and J lost 5 bases, with 9 bases between them.

This clone came up a few times. The rearrangement links TRBV5-1 to TRBJ1-1; weak D call: TRBD1 (6 bases). Germline CDR1 and CDR2: SGHRS and YFSETQ. The V end lost 4 bases, the J end lost 5 bases, and 12 bases lay between the germline ends. The CDR3 extends over 13 amino acids. CDR3 protein: CASSEQGFTEAFF. The CDR3 DNA sequence: TGCGCCAGCAGCGAACAGGGATTTACTGAAGCTTTCTTT. Together with reference TRBV5-1 and TRBJ1-1, the CDR3 gives the full variable domain: KAGVTQTPRYLIKTRGQQVTLSCSPISGHRSVSWYQQTPGQGLQFLFEYFSETQRNKGNFPGRFSGRQFSNSRSEMNVSTLELGDSALYLCASSEQGFTEAFFGQGTRLTVV.

The chain carries TRBV11-2 and TRBJ1-4; unclear D gene. Germline loops: CDR1 SGHAT, CDR2 FQNNGV. The CDR3 runs 14 residues. V was clipped by 6 bases and J by 0 bases, with 8 bases between them. CDR3 bases: TGTGCCAGCAGACACCATGCAACTAATGAAAAACTGTTTTTT. Protein sequence: CASRHHATNEKLFF.

This sequence joins TRBV30 and TRBJ2-1; a possible D gene is TRBD2 (6 bases). Deletions cut 0 bases from V and 6 bases from J, with 12 bases between. Germline values: CDR1 GTSNPN, CDR2 SVGIG (reference sequence). CDR3 length: 14 amino acids. The CDR3 nucleotides are TGTGCCTGGAGTGTACCAGGAGGGTTCAATGAGCAGTTCTTC. Protein sequence: CAWSVPGGFNEQFF.

This clone occurred once. This chain joins TRBV19 and TRBJ1-1; maybe TRBD1 (5 bases). This CDR3 is 14 amino acids long. The germline V gene has CDR1 LNHDA and CDR2 SQIVND (reference sequence). Trimming removed 7 bases from V and 5 bases from J, with 17 bases in between. CDR3 in DNA: TGTGCCAGTACCGACCTCCCCAGGGTAACTGAAGCTTTCTTT. Translation: CASTDLPRVTEAFF.

The chain carries TRBV9 and TRBJ2-1; D is perhaps TRBD1 (5 bases). Germline V gene sequence: CDR1 SGDLS, CDR2 YYNGEE. V was clipped by 4 bases and J by 6 bases, with 23 bases between them. The CDR3 loop spans 17 amino acids. This CDR3 reads CASSKRVAAEGVNEQFF. The CDR3 DNA is TGTGCCAGCAGCAAGCGTGTGGCGGCCGAAGGGGTCAATGAGCAGTTCTTC.

The chain recombines TRBV28 with TRBJ1-6, with D possibly TRBD1 on 5 matching bases. Germline assignment: CDR1 MDHEN and CDR2 SYDVKM. CDR3 size: 15 residues. Deletions cut 8 bases from V and 4 bases from J, with 15 bases between. The CDR3 is CASLSAGPYNSPLHF. CDR3 coding DNA: TGTGCCAGCCTTTCGGCAGGGCCTTATAATTCACCCCTCCACTTT.

The V gene is TRBV5-1, the J gene TRBJ2-5, with D possibly being TRBD2 (6 bases). The CDR3 extends over 14 amino acids. V was trimmed by 2 bases and J by 3 bases, leaving 11 bases between them. CDR1 and CDR2 (germline): SGHRS, YFSETQ. The CDR3 here is CASSFGSSEETQYF. The CDR3 bases are TGCGCCAGCAGCTTCGGGAGCTCCGAAGAGACCCAGTACTTC. The whole variable domain, remainder taken from reference TRBV5-1 and TRBJ2-5, is KAGVTQTPRYLIKTRGQQVTLSCSPISGHRSVSWYQQTPGQGLQFLFEYFSETQRNKGNFPGRFSGRQFSNSRSEMNVSTLELGDSALYLCASSFGSSEETQYFGPGTRLLVL.

J is TRBJ1-2 and V is TRBV3-1 (or the pseudogene TRBV3-2); weak D call: TRBD1 (5 bases). V was shortened by 4 bases and J by 5 bases, with 11 bases between the two germline ends. Germline V lookup: CDR1 LGHDT, CDR2 YNNKEL (reference sequence). CDR3 length equals 13 residues. The CDR3 coding sequence is TGTGCCAGCAGCCCCCCCGGGGGTTATGGCTACACCTTC. Its protein product is CASSPPGGYGYTF.

The genes are TRBV5-3 and TRBJ2-7; D might be TRBD2 (7 bases). TRBV5-3 is labeled an ORF, and its function is uncertain. This CDR3 spans 14 amino acids. The V and J ends lost 4 bases and 2 bases respectively, with 13 bases between them. The chain's CDR3 is CARSPGGHPYEQYF. CDR3 bases: TGTGCCAGAAGCCCGGGGGGACACCCCTACGAGCAGTACTTC.

The chain has TRBV28 and TRBJ2-2; TRBD1 is a possible D gene (6 bases). This CDR3 contains 16 residues. Germline V lookup: CDR1 MDHEN, CDR2 SYDVKM. The V and J ends lost 1 base and 4 bases respectively, with 13 bases between them. CDR3 in amino acids: CASSLYSGASTGELFF. The CDR3 nucleotides read TGTGCCAGCAGTTTATATTCAGGGGCTAGCACCGGGGAGCTGTTTTTT. The whole variable domain, filled in from reference TRBV28 and TRBJ2-2, reads DVKVTQSSRYLVKRTGEKVFLECVQDMDHENMFWYRQDPGLGLRLIYFSYDVKMKEKGDIPEGYSVSREKKERFSLILESASTNQTSMYLCASSLYSGASTGELFFGEGSRLTVL.

The chain couples TRBV27 to TRBJ1-1, with TRBD1 identical over 9 bases. The CDR3 extends over 14 amino acids. V lost 7 bases, J lost 1 base, and 4 bases stayed unmatched. Germline-derived CDR1 and CDR2 are MNHEY and SMNVEV (reference sequence). CDR3: CASKWTGANTEAFF. CDR3 DNA sequence: TGTGCCAGCAAGTGGACAGGGGCGAACACTGAAGCTTTCTTT.

The V call is TRBV6-5, the J call TRBJ1-2, with 10 bases that match TRBD1. Germline lookup yields CDR1 MNHEY and CDR2 SVGAGI. The CDR3 loop spans 13 amino acids. With V trimmed by 10 bases and J by 6 bases, 8 bases remained unmatched. In DNA form, the CDR3 reads TGTGCCACCCATGGGGGGACAGGGGATGGCTACACCTTC. It codes for CATHGGTGDGYTF.

V and J are TRBV19 and TRBJ2-5; 7 nucleotides agree with TRBD1. Germline trimming cut 4 bases from V and 3 bases from J; bases unmatched to any gene: 2. This CDR3 spans 13 amino acids. Germline CDR1 LNHDA, CDR2 SQIVND (reference sequence). This CDR3 is CASSNTGEETQYF. CDR3 coding DNA: TGTGCCAGTAGTAACACAGGGGAAGAGACCCAGTACTTC.

The chain carries TRBV27 and TRBJ1-6; D unclear. The ends were cut back, 6 bases at V and 0 bases at J, with 6 bases in the middle. The CDR3 spans 14 residues. Germline CDR1 is MNHEY and CDR2 is SMNVEV (reference sequence). The CDR3 DNA follows: TGTGCCAGCAGGGAGGTCTCCTATAATTCACCCCTCCACTTT. Amino acid sequence: CASREVSYNSPLHF.

CDR3 DNA sequence: TGTGCCAGCTCACCACCTACAGGGGGCGCGGACGAGCAGTACTTC. This encodes CASSPPTGGADEQYF. J is TRBJ2-7 and V is TRBV18, with 9 nucleotides matching TRBD1. V shed 0 bases and J 5 bases; nucleotides not matched to a gene: 5. Looked up from germline, CDR1 is KGHSH and CDR2 is LQKENI. This CDR3 comprises 15 residues.

This clone is a singleton in its sample. The chain couples TRBV5-5 to TRBJ1-2; TRBD1 matches 10 bases. The germline gives CDR1 SGHKS, CDR2 YYEKEE (reference sequence). CDR3 size: 17 residues. V lost 1 base, J lost 6 bases, and 12 bases stayed unmatched. Here the CDR3 reads CASSLTRWDRGSDGYTF. The CDR3 DNA follows: TGTGCCAGCAGCTTGACGCGCTGGGACAGGGGTTCGGATGGCTACACCTTC.

This chain connects TRBV19 to TRBJ2-7; TRBD2 agrees at 9 bases. The CDR3 is 16 residues long. Looked up from germline, CDR1 is LNHDA and CDR2 is SQIVND (reference sequence). Trimming at V came to 3 bases and at J to 4 bases, leaving 10 bases not matched to a gene. Here the CDR3 DNA reads TGTGCCAGTAGTATGACCGGAGCGGGGGGCAATTACGAGCAGTACTTC. This sequence encodes CASSMTGAGGNYEQYF.